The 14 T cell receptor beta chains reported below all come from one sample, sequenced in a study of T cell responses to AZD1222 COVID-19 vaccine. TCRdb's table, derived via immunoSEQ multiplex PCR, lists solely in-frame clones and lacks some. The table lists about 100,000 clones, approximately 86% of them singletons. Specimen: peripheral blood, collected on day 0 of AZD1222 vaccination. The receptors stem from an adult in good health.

The CDR3 DNA sequence: TGTGCCAGCAGCCAAGATCGAATGGGACGGGGGAATGAAAAACTGTTTTTT. Its protein is CASSQDRMGRGNEKLFF. The chain uses TRBV3-1 (or the pseudogene TRBV3-2) and TRBJ1-4; possibly TRBD1 for D (5 bases). V lost 0 bases to trimming and J lost 5 bases, with 16 bases between them. Per the germline V gene, CDR1 is LGHDT and CDR2 is YNNKEL (reference sequence). This CDR3 has 17 residues.

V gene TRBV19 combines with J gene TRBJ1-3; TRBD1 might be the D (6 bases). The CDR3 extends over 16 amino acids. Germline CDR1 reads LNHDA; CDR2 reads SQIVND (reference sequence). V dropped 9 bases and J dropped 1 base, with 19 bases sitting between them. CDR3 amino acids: CASEGGRGGSGNTIYF. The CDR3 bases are TGTGCCAGCGAGGGCGGCAGGGGAGGATCTGGAAACACCATATATTTT.

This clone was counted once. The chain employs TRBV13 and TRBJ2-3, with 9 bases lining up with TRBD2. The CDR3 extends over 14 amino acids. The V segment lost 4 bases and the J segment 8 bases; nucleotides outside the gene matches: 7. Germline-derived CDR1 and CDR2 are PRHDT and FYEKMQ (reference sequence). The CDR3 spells CASSSRPAGGTQYF. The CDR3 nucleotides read TGTGCCAGCAGCTCTAGACCAGCGGGAGGTACGCAGTATTTT.

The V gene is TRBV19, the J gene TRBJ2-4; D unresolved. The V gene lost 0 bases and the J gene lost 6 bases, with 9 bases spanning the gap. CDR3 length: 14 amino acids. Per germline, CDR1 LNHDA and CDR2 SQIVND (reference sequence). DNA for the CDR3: TGTGCCAGTAGTATAGAGGGGTCGGGAAACATTCAGTACTTC. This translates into CASSIEGSGNIQYF.

The CDR3 nucleotides are TGTGCTAGTGGCGGACACTCTGGAAACACCATATATTTT. This encodes CASGGHSGNTIYF. V and J are TRBV12-5 and TRBJ1-3; the D gene is possibly TRBD1 (5 bases). Trimming pared 6 bases from V and 0 bases from J, leaving 6 bases between. The germline V gene has CDR1 LGHNT and CDR2 FRNRAP. This CDR3 contains 13 residues.

This CDR3 is CATRGQGNTEAFF. In DNA, the CDR3 is TGTGCCACCAGGGGACAGGGGAACACTGAAGCTTTCTTT. This chain links TRBV15 with TRBJ1-1; 9 nucleotides line up with TRBD1. Germline V CDR1 and CDR2: LNHNV, YYDKDF (reference sequence). CDR3 length: 13 residues. V gave up 6 bases and J gave up 1 base; unmatched junction bases: 0.

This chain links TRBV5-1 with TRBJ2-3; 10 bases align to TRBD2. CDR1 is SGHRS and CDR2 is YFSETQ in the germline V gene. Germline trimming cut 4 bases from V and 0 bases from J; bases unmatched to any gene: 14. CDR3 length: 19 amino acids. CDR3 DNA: TGCGCCAGCAGCAGTACTAGTTATAGCGGGAGGAGGAGCACAGATACGCAGTATTTT. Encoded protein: CASSSTSYSGRRSTDTQYF.

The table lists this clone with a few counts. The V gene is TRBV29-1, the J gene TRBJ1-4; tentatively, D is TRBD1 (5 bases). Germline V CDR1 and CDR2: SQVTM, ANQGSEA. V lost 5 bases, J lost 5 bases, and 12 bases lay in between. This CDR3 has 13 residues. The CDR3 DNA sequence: TGCAGCGTTCGGACACCTACGAATGAAAAACTGTTTTTT. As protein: CSVRTPTNEKLFF. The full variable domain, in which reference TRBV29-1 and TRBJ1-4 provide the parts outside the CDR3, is SAVISQKPSRDICQRGTSLTIQCQVDSQVTMMFWYRQQPGQSLTLIATANQGSEATYESGFVIDKFPISRPNLTFSTLTVSNMSPEDSSIYLCSVRTPTNEKLFFGSGTQLSVL.

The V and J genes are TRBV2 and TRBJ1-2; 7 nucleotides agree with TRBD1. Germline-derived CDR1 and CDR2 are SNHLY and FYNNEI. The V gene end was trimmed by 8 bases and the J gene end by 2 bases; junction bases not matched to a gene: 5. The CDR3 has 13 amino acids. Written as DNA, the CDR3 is TGTGCCAGCCGGACAGGCCAGAACTATGGCTACACCTTC. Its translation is CASRTGQNYGYTF.

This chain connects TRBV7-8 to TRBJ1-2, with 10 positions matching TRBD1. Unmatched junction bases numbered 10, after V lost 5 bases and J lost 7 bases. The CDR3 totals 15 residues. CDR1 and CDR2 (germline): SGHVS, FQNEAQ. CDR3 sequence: CASSPRDRGVTGYTF. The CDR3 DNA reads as TGTGCCAGCAGCCCCCGGGACAGGGGTGTTACTGGCTACACCTTC.

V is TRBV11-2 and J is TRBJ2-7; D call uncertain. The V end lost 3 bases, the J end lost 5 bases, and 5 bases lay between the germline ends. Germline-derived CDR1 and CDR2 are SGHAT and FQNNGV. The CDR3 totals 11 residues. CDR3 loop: CASSLSDEQYF. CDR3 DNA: TGTGCCAGCAGCTTGAGCGACGAGCAGTACTTC.

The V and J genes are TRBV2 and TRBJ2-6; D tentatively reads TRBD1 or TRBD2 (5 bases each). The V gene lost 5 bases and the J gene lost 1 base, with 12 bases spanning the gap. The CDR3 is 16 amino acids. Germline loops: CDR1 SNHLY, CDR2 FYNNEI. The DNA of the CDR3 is TGTGCCAGCAGTATGACAGCGGTATCTGGGGCCAACGTCCTGACTTTC. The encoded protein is CASSMTAVSGANVLTF.

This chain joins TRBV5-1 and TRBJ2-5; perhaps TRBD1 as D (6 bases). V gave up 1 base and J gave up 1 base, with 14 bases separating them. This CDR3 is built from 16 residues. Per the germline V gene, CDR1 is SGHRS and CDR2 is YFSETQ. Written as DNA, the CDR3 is TGCGCCAGCAGCTTGACCGGAAACAGGGCCCAAGAGACCCAGTACTTC. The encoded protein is CASSLTGNRAQETQYF.

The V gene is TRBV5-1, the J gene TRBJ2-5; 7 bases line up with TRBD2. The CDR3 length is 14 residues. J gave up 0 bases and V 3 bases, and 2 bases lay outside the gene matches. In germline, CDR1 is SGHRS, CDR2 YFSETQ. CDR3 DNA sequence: TGCGCCAGCAGCTGGGGGGGATACCAAGAGACCCAGTACTTC. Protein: CASSWGGYQETQYF.